This T cell receptor (beta chain) was obtained from a study of T cell responses to AZD1222 COVID-19 vaccine. Study observations and caveats: Spike-specific TCR breadth rose after two AZD1222 doses, and depth rose as well.

The repertoire was sequenced with immunoSEQ multiplex PCR; TCRdb's copy has only in-frame clones and lacks some. The sample holds under 130,000 clones; 91% are singletons and the top ten take 45%. The length of the CDR3 is 15 residues. V dropped 3 bases and J dropped 4; count of bases not matched to a gene: 6. CDR1 is SGHTA, CDR2 FQGNSA, per germline. A word on this clone: What it binds is unknown.

V is TRBV7-2 and J is TRBJ2-5, with 9 positions matching TRBD2. The sequence came from an adult in good health. This material consisted of peripheral blood, taken on day 0 of AZD1222 vaccination. This CDR3 reads CASSFSGSPRETQYF. The CDR3, as DNA: TGTGCCAGCAGCTTTAGCGGGAGCCCTCGAGAGACCCAGTACTTC.